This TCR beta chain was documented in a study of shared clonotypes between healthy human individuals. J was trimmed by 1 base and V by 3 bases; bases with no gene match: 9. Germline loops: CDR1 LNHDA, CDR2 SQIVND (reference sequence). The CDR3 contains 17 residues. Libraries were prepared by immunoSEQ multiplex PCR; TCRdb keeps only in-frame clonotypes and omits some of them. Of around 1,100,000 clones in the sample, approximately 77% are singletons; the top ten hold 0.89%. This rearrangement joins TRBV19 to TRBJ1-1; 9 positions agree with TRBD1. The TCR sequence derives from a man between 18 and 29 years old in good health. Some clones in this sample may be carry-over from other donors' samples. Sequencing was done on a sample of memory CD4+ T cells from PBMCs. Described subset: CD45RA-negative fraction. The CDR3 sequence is CASSMENLGQGNTEAFF. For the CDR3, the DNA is TGTGCCAGTAGTATGGAAAACTTGGGACAGGGGAACACTGAAGCTTTCTTT. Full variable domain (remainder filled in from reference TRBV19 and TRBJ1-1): DGGITQSPKYLFRKEGQNVTLSCEQNLNHDAMYWYRQDPGQGLRLIYYSQIVNDFQKGDIAEGYSVSREKKESFPLTVTSAQKNPTAFYLCASSMENLGQGNTEAFFGQGTRLTVV.